This T cell receptor beta chain comes out of a study of blood T cell repertoires in COVID-19. Looking at the study overall: Material from acute and convalescent COVID-19 was sourced from the United States, Italy and Spain. PBMCs, B-cell-depleted T cells, or T cells were the source of the cDNA or gDNA that made up the material.

Those enrolled in Seattle joined during active infection and were followed longitudinally afterward. Profiling relied on immunoSEQ multiplex PCR, and the TCRdb table lists in-frame clones only, not all of them. Among about 170,000 clones, over 80% were seen once, and the ten largest hold around 4.6%. This clonotype originated in a young man with COVID-19, enrolled during active disease. Sequencing input: peripheral blood.

Here the CDR3 reads CATSRDRASIQETQYF. The CDR3 DNA is TGTGCCACCAGCAGAGATCGGGCTAGCATACAAGAGACCCAGTACTTC. J is TRBJ2-5 and V is TRBV15; D is perhaps TRBD2 (5 bases). Trimming removed 0 bases from V and 2 bases from J, with 13 bases in between. Germline loops: CDR1 LNHNV, CDR2 YYDKDF (reference sequence). This CDR3 is 16 amino acids long.